This TCR beta chain was captured in a study of regulatory T cells in long-lasting Graves disease. Notes on the study in general: Reduced TCR diversity was observed in persistent Graves' patients versus newly diagnosed patients.

Germline loops: CDR1 SGHTA, CDR2 FQGNSA. The length of the CDR3 is 14 residues. The ends were cut back, 5 bases at V and 4 bases at J, with 14 bases in the middle. Many counts were recorded for this clonotype. Its antigen is still unknown. Time point here: newly diagnosed GD, antithyroid drugs for less than 3 months. The authors made the TCR library using RNA they extracted from PBMCs. The source of the patients was an endocrinology department in Xi'an, China. CDR3 regions were amplified by Arm-PCR using iRepertoire HTBI primers to build TCR beta libraries. From the multiplex PCR reads, TCRdb called clonotypes with MiXCR, one entry per CDR3 protein. The sample includes under 800,000 distinct CDR3 sequences, around 15% of them seen just once. In addition, the sample was reused for a study of T cells in Graves' hyperthyroidism and ophthalmopathy.

The V gene is TRBV7-2, the J gene TRBJ1-2; D not certain. The material was peripheral blood mononuclear cells (PBMCs), obtained at new diagnosis, from a patient treated with antithyroid drugs. This sequence originates from a woman between 25 and 40 years old with Graves disease. The CDR3 region has the DNA TGTGCCAGCAGCGAAATAGGTGGGCCCTATGGCTACACCTTC. It yields the protein CASSEIGGPYGYTF.